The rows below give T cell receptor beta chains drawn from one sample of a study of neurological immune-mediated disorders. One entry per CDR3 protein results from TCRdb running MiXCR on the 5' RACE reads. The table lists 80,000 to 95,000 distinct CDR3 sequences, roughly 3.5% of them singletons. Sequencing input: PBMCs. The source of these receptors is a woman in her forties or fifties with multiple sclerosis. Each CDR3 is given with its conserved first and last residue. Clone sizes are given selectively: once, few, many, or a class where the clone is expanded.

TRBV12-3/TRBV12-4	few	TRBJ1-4	CASSFGGQTNEKLFF
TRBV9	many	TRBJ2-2	CASSRRGGGAAGELFF
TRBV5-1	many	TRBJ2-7	CASSLEGPYEQYF
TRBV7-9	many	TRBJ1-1	CASSLERVLVTEAFF
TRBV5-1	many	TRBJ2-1	CASKRQDEQFF
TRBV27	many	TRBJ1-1	CASSSSWRGDTEAFF
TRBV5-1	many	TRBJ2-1	CASSLELVGEQFF
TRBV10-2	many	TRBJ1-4	CASSGQTNEKLFF
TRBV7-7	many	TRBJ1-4	CASSPTGVGNEKLFF
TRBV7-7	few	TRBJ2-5	CASSLGRPGVETQYF
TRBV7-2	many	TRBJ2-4	CASSLAGAVDIQYF
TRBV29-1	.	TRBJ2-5	CSVAGTGSYQETQYF
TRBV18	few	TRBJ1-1	CASSPGAARSMNTEAFF
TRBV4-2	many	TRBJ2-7	CASSQVGRSEQYF
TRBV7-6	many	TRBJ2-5	CASSMRSDTQYF
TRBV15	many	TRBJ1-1	CATRKTADYTEAFF
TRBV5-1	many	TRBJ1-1	CASSLYWGNTEAFF
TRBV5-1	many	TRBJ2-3	CASRRDRSYTDTQYF
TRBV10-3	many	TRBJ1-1	CAITIGTGEAFF
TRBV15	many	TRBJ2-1	CATSSQLAGGNNEQFF
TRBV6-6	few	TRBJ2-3	CASSPTSSTDTQYF
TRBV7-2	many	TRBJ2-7	CASSLDRVKNEQYF
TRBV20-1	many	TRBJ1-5	CSARPGGPNQPQHF
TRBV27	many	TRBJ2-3	CASSSKFSGGARDTQYF
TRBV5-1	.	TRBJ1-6	CASSLKGQGDSHLHF
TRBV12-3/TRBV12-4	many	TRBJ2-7	CASSLTPYEQYF
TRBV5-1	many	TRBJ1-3	CASSSGELNTIYF
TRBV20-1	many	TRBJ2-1	CSARVENGQFF
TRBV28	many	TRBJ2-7	CASRLQGPYEQYF
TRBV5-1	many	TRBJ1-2	CASSYPDRPDYGYTF
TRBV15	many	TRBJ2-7	CATSRSPGGSSYEQYF
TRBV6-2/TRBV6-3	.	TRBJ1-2	CASSYGGQLYGYTF
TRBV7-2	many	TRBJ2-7	CASSSVYSGGLYEQYF
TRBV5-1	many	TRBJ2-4	CASSSTSGGAKNIQYF
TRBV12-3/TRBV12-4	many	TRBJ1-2	CASSLPLGGEITF
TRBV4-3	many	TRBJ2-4	CASSQTQVKNIQYF
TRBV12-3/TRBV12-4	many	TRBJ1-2	CASSPEVNGYTF
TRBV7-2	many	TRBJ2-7	CASSLEGAGNSYEQYF
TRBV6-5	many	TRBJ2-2	CASSYQSGVVGELFF
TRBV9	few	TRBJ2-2	CASSGKAGGLTGELFF